This T cell receptor beta chain was recorded in a study of cytomegalovirus exposure and HLA in healthy donors. Study overall: An earlier analysis identified 117 million unique TCR beta sequences in about 179 million T cells.

This clone occurred a few times. Its antigen is unidentified. CDR1 is LNHNV and CDR2 is YYDKDF in the germline V gene (reference sequence). Trimming took off 0 bases at V and 2 bases at J, with 10 bases between the two ends. The CDR3 totals 16 residues. In the PCR, 60 Vbeta and 13 Jbeta primers were used. Profiling relied on immunoSEQ multiplex PCR, and the TCRdb table lists in-frame clones only, not all of them. The sample shows some 44,000 clones, roughly nine tenths of them seen only once. Whole-study findings and limits: TCR beta chain V- and J-gene trimming was linked, in a later analysis, to a missense variant in DCLRE1C. Across donors, most TCRs were seen rarely, yet some public ones were widespread. There were about 160 TCR beta chains listed as cytomegalovirus-associated.

The sample taken for sequencing was PBMCs. The sequence derives from a woman aged 40 to 49 in good health and CMV-seropositive. The V call is TRBV15, the J call TRBJ2-2; weak D call: TRBD2 (6 bases). This chain's CDR3 is CATSRDRRGNTGELFF. CDR3 bases: TGTGCCACCAGCAGAGATAGGCGGGGAAACACCGGGGAGCTGTTTTTT. Using reference TRBV15 and TRBJ2-2 for the parts outside the CDR3, the full variable domain is DAMVIQNPRYQVTQFGKPVTLSCSQTLNHNVMYWYQQKSSQAPKLLFHYYDKDFNNEADTPDNFQSRRPNTSFCFLDIRSPGLGDTAMYLCATSRDRRGNTGELFFGEGSRLTVL.